Below, 12 T cell receptor beta chains from the same sample are listed, as sequenced in a study of technical replicates of blood from a few donors. Libraries were prepared by immunoSEQ multiplex PCR; TCRdb keeps only in-frame clonotypes and omits some of them. The repertoire holds about 73,000 clones, 93% seen once, with approximately 0.24% in the top ten. What was sequenced was T cells isolated from PBMCs. The receptors stem from a human donor in good health.

The V and J genes are TRBV7-9 and TRBJ1-2; the D is unclear. The CDR3 contains 12 residues. Trimming stripped 2 bases from V and 6 bases from J, with 7 bases between. Germline CDR1 SEHNR, CDR2 FQNEAQ (reference sequence). In DNA, the CDR3 is TGTGCCAGCAGCTTAATACCAGATGGCTACACCTTC. Its protein is CASSLIPDGYTF. Full variable domain (rest looked up from reference TRBV7-9 and TRBJ1-2): DTGVSQNPRHKITKRGQNVTFRCDPISEHNRLYWYRQTLGQGPEFLTYFQNEAQLEKSRLLSDRFSAERPKGSFSTLEIQRTEQGDSAMYLCASSLIPDGYTFGSGTRLTVV.

This clone was detected only a few times. The chain employs TRBV28 and TRBJ1-5; D not certain. Germline V CDR1 and CDR2: MDHEN, SYDVKM. The CDR3 covers 12 residues. V lost 10 bases and J lost 7, with 14 bases in between. The CDR3 loop reads CATTKRGQPQHF. DNA of the CDR3: TGTGCCACCACTAAAAGAGGCCAGCCCCAGCATTTT.

V is TRBV2 and J is TRBJ2-1; the match to TRBD2 covers 7 bases. Per germline, CDR1 SNHLY and CDR2 FYNNEI. The trim removed 7 bases at V and 1 base at J, leaving 4 bases unmatched. This CDR3 comprises 14 residues. CDR3 amino acids: CASNSAGSYNEQFF. The CDR3 DNA is TGTGCCAGCAACTCAGCGGGGTCCTACAATGAGCAGTTCTTC.

Here the CDR3 DNA reads TGTGCCAGCAGTGAATTCGGGAGGGCCCACAATGAGCAGTTCTTC. Translation gives CASSEFGRAHNEQFF. The V gene is TRBV2, the J gene TRBJ2-1; 8 nucleotides align to TRBD2. The CDR3 runs to 15 residues. Trimming at V came to 2 bases and at J to 5 bases, leaving 5 bases not matched to a gene. Germline V gives CDR1 SNHLY, CDR2 FYNNEI.

The V gene is TRBV7-8, the J gene TRBJ2-1; TRBD2 aligns across 12 bases. The V gene's germline CDR1 is SGHVS and CDR2 FQNEAQ. CDR3 length: 17 residues. Losses at the gene ends were 5 bases for V and 5 bases for J; bases not matched to a gene: 10. This CDR3 reads CASSPRTSGAGNNEQFF. Written as DNA, the CDR3 is TGTGCCAGCAGCCCTCGGACTAGCGGGGCCGGTAACAATGAGCAGTTCTTC.

V gene TRBV18 combines with J gene TRBJ2-2; TRBD1 matches 8 bases. Germline CDR1 is KGHSH and CDR2 is LQKENI. V shed 5 bases and J 2 bases; nucleotides not matched to a gene: 4. The CDR3 runs 15 residues. The CDR3 DNA reads TGTGCCAGCTCAACAGGACAGGGAAACACCGGGGAGCTGTTTTTT. Translated, it gives CASSTGQGNTGELFF.

This clone appeared a single time. The V gene is TRBV30, the J gene TRBJ1-1; 7 positions match TRBD1. Germline assignment: CDR1 GTSNPN and CDR2 SVGIG (reference sequence). The CDR3 contains 15 residues. The junction had 8 bases not matched to a gene; V was cut back by 4 bases and J by 0 bases. CDR3 amino acids: CAWNNGQAMNTEAFF. The DNA of the CDR3 is TGTGCCTGGAATAACGGACAGGCCATGAACACTGAAGCTTTCTTT. The complete variable domain, with remaining parts taken from reference TRBV30 and TRBJ1-1, reads SQTIHQWPATLVQPVGSPLSLECTVEGTSNPNLYWYRQAAGRGLQLLFYSVGIGQISSEVPQNLSASRPQDRQFILSSKKLLLSDSGFYLCAWNNGQAMNTEAFFGQGTRLTVV.

V and J are TRBV28 and TRBJ1-5; 8 nucleotides align to TRBD1. The CDR3 contains 15 residues. V was clipped by 6 bases and J by 6 bases; unmatched bases: 10. Germline V gene sequence: CDR1 MDHEN, CDR2 SYDVKM. CDR3 nucleotide sequence: TGTGCCAGCAGCGCCTCACAGGGGGGTCGTCAGCCCCAGCATTTT. This gives the protein CASSASQGGRQPQHF.

The chain has TRBV6-6 and TRBJ1-1, with D possibly matching TRBD1 (5 bases). CDR3 size: 15 residues. Germline V gene sequence: CDR1 MNHNY, CDR2 SVGAGI (reference sequence). Trimming shortened V by 5 bases and J by 0 bases, and 13 bases separated the two germline ends. The CDR3 DNA reads TGTGCCAGCAGTGGGGGGACGGCTATGAACACTGAAGCTTTCTTT. It translates to CASSGGTAMNTEAFF.

J is TRBJ1-2 and V is TRBV9; 7 nucleotides agree with TRBD1. This CDR3 comprises 17 residues. Germline CDR1 and CDR2: SGDLS and YYNGEE. After removal of 0 bases from V and 3 bases from J, the junction contained 11 bases not matched to a gene. CDR3 amino acids: CASSVATGPQGDYGYTF. DNA for the CDR3: TGTGCCAGCAGCGTAGCTACCGGCCCCCAGGGGGACTATGGCTACACCTTC.

The J gene is TRBJ2-5, the V gene TRBV5-4, with 11 bases that match TRBD2. V was clipped by 0 bases and J by 4 bases; unmatched bases: 2. This CDR3 is 15 amino acids long. Germline loops: CDR1 SGHNT, CDR2 YYREEE (reference sequence). CDR3 in amino acids: CASSLALAGGETQYF. The CDR3 DNA reads TGTGCCAGCAGCTTGGCTCTAGCGGGGGGAGAGACCCAGTACTTC.

The chain is built from TRBV15 and TRBJ2-2, with 9 bases fitting TRBD1. V lost 3 bases to trimming and J lost 5 bases; unmatched junction nucleotides: 7. This CDR3 has 16 residues. Germline CDR1 reads LNHNV; CDR2 reads YYDKDF (reference sequence). CDR3 protein: CATSSYTGGRTGELFF. CDR3 coding DNA: TGTGCCACCAGCAGTTATACAGGGGGCAGGACCGGGGAGCTGTTTTTT.